These 32 T cell receptor beta chains were sequenced from one sample in a study of cytomegalovirus exposure and HLA in healthy donors. Clones were read by immunoSEQ multiplex PCR, and TCRdb kept only the in-frame ones, dropping some. Found here are about 360,000 clones, about nine tenths of them singletons; the top ten hold under 0.95%. Sequencing was done on a sample of PBMCs. Receptors were obtained from a woman under 30 in good health and CMV-seronegative.

The chain is built from TRBV5-1 and TRBJ2-3, with D maybe TRBD2 (6 bases). CDR1 is SGHRS, CDR2 YFSETQ, per germline. The CDR3 covers 15 residues. Trimming took off 0 bases at V and 0 bases at J, with 8 bases between the two ends. For the CDR3, the DNA is TGCGCCAGCAGCTTGGGGCGGGGTAGCACAGATACGCAGTATTTT. Translation: CASSLGRGSTDTQYF.

This clone turned up a few times. Other DNA variants within this sample encode the same CDR3. The chain joins TRBV28 to TRBJ2-2; maybe TRBD2 (5 bases). The CDR3 totals 15 residues. Between the trimmed V and J ends, which lost 2 bases and 1 base, there was a span of 8 bases. Germline V gene data show CDR1 as MDHEN and CDR2 as SYDVKM. The DNA of the CDR3 is TGTGCCAGCAGTTTAGAACTAGTGAACACCGGGGAGCTGTTTTTT. Its translation: CASSLELVNTGELFF.

This clone is a singleton in its sample. The rearrangement joins TRBV6-1 to TRBJ2-7, with D perhaps matching TRBD2 (5 bases). The ends were cut back, 2 bases at V and 7 bases at J, with 18 bases in the middle. CDR3 length: 15 residues. The germline gives CDR1 MNHNS, CDR2 SASEGT. Here the CDR3 reads CASSEQRRSRVEQYF. The CDR3 bases are TGTGCCAGCAGTGAACAGCGGAGGTCTCGAGTGGAGCAGTACTTC.

The V call is TRBV6-5, the J call TRBJ2-7, with 9 bases fitting TRBD1. V shed 5 bases, J shed 2 bases, and the junction held 4 bases outside the gene matches. The CDR3 sequence is 14 residues long. Germline CDR1 and CDR2: MNHEY and SVGAGI. The CDR3 here is CASSQYRGPYEQYF. The CDR3 nucleotides are TGTGCCAGCAGTCAGTACAGGGGGCCCTACGAGCAGTACTTC.

This chain connects TRBV5-5 to TRBJ2-2, with unresolved D. This CDR3 is 13 amino acids long. Trimming left V 0 bases short and J 5 bases short, with 5 bases between. Germline V gives CDR1 SGHKS, CDR2 YYEKEE (reference sequence). CDR3 in amino acids: CASSLVLTGELFF. The DNA of the CDR3 is TGTGCCAGCAGCTTGGTACTGACCGGGGAGCTGTTTTTT.

This rearrangement joins TRBV4-1 to TRBJ2-7; no clear D. Germline lookup yields CDR1 MGHRA and CDR2 YSYEKL. Trimming took off 10 bases at V and 3 bases at J, with 28 bases between the two ends. There are 17 residues in the CDR3. The CDR3 sequence is CAIQAGPRSVPDYEQYF. As DNA, the CDR3 is TGCGCCATCCAAGCTGGGCCCAGATCCGTGCCGGACTACGAGCAGTACTTC.

The chain combines TRBV4-1 with TRBJ1-3; no reliable D call. Germline V gives CDR1 MGHRA, CDR2 YSYEKL. This CDR3 contains 17 residues. Trimming removed 1 base at V and 4 bases at J, with 17 bases between. The CDR3 DNA is TGCGCCAGCAGCCAAGCTATTTCTGGGAGTTACGGAAACACCATATATTTT. The encoded protein is CASSQAISGSYGNTIYF.

The V call is TRBV7-3, the J call TRBJ2-5; D is ambiguous. Trimming shortened V by 0 bases and J by 2 bases, and 13 bases separated the two germline ends. CDR3 length: 16 residues. Germline assignment: CDR1 SGHTA and CDR2 FQGTGA. CDR3 sequence: CASSLTVETPQETQYF. CDR3 in DNA: TGTGCCAGCAGCTTAACTGTTGAGACACCGCAAGAGACCCAGTACTTC.

This chain links TRBV4-1 with TRBJ2-7, with 8 bases fitting TRBD2. The CDR3 sequence is 18 residues long. Germline CDR1 is MGHRA and CDR2 is YSYEKL. J was trimmed by 2 bases and V by 1 base; bases with no gene match: 13. The CDR3: CASSQVARGAGRAYEQYF. The DNA of the CDR3 is TGCGCCAGCAGCCAAGTTGCCCGGGGCGCCGGGAGGGCCTACGAGCAGTACTTC.

The chain joins TRBV23-1 to TRBJ2-7; a possible D gene is TRBD2 (6 bases). TRBV23-1 is filed as an ORF, its function uncertain. The CDR3 covers 17 residues. Between the trimmed V and J ends, which lost 4 bases and 0 bases, there was a span of 19 bases. Here the CDR3 DNA reads TGCGCCAGCAGTCTTTTATCAGGGCGGGACTTCTCCTACGAGCAGTACTTC. Translating gives CASSLLSGRDFSYEQYF.

Points on this clone: Other DNA variants within this sample encode the same CDR3. V usage is TRBV6-5 and J usage is TRBJ2-7; 8 positions agree with TRBD1. Germline V lookup: CDR1 MNHEY, CDR2 SVGAGI. The CDR3 is 14 amino acids. V lost 6 bases, J lost 4 bases, and 8 bases stayed unmatched. DNA of the CDR3: TGTGCCAGCAGCCTCGGACAGGGTGGGTACGAGCAGTACTTC. As protein: CASSLGQGGYEQYF.

CDR3 DNA sequence: TGCAGCGTTGACTGGGCTGGCGTTTCTGAAGCTTTCTTT. This sequence encodes CSVDWAGVSEAFF. The chain links TRBV29-1 to TRBJ1-1; the D is unclear. The CDR3 contains 13 residues. Germline assignment: CDR1 SQVTM and CDR2 ANQGSEA. Trimming pared 3 bases from V and 6 bases from J, leaving 14 bases between.

CDR3 sequence reads: CASSQEHPRRGEQYF. The CDR3 bases are TGCGCCAGCAGCCAAGAACACCCCAGACGCGGCGAGCAGTACTTC. This sequence joins TRBV4-1 and TRBJ2-7, with D unresolved. CDR1 and CDR2 (germline): MGHRA, YSYEKL. This CDR3 has 15 residues. Trimming cost V 0 bases and J 6 bases, with 15 bases left between them.

This clone appeared a single time. The chain uses TRBV9 and TRBJ2-1, with 11 bases fitting TRBD2. The CDR3 contains 16 residues. Germline-derived CDR1 and CDR2 are SGDLS and YYNGEE. V lost 2 bases to trimming and J lost 5 bases; unmatched junction nucleotides: 6. CDR3 sequence (DNA): TGTGCCAGCAGCGTCACGACTAGCGGGGCCAACAATGAGCAGTTCTTC. This translates into CASSVTTSGANNEQFF.

The J gene is TRBJ2-1, the V gene TRBV4-1, with D tentatively TRBD1 (6 bases). This CDR3 is built from 13 residues. The germline gives CDR1 MGHRA, CDR2 YSYEKL. Trimming shortened V by 2 bases and J by 8 bases, and 10 bases separated the two germline ends. The DNA of the CDR3 is TGCGCCAGCAGCCAAAGGGGGAAGGATGAGCAGTTCTTC. It translates to CASSQRGKDEQFF.

The chain combines TRBV30 with TRBJ2-3, with D possibly TRBD2 on 5 matching bases. In germline, CDR1 is GTSNPN, CDR2 SVGIG (reference sequence). The CDR3 has 15 amino acids. V lost 5 bases and J lost 10, with 25 bases in between. CDR3 nucleotides: TGTGCCTGGGTCCCGAGGGAGTCCACTTCCTCACCGCAGTATTTT. It codes for CAWVPRESTSSPQYF.

The DNA of the CDR3 is TGTGCCAGCAGTGAAAAAGTGTGGACAGGCTATGGCTACACCTTC. Its translation is CASSEKVWTGYGYTF. V and J are TRBV6-1 and TRBJ1-2; the match to TRBD1 covers 7 bases. The ends lost 2 bases at V and 4 bases at J; junction bases unmatched: 7. Germline V CDR1 and CDR2: MNHNS, SASEGT. The CDR3 totals 15 residues.

V and J are TRBV2 and TRBJ2-1; 8 positions agree with TRBD2. Germline V lookup: CDR1 SNHLY, CDR2 FYNNEI. There are 14 residues in the CDR3. Unmatched junction bases numbered 6, after V lost 4 bases and J lost 7 bases. The CDR3 loop reads CASSVDGRGNEQFF. CDR3 in DNA: TGTGCCAGCAGTGTGGACGGGAGGGGAAATGAGCAGTTCTTC.

The chain recombines TRBV7-2 with TRBJ2-7; 8 bases agree with TRBD1. V shed 7 bases, J shed 4 bases, and the junction held 9 bases outside the gene matches. Per the germline V gene, CDR1 is SGHTA and CDR2 is FQGNSA. This CDR3 is 14 amino acids long. The chain's CDR3 is CASTRSGGVYEQYF. The CDR3 region has the DNA TGTGCCAGCACCCGGTCAGGGGGCGTATACGAGCAGTACTTC. Variable domain in full (rest from reference TRBV7-2 and TRBJ2-7): GAGVSQSPSNKVTEKGKDVELRCDPISGHTALYWYRQSLGQGLEFLIYFQGNSAPDKSGLPSDRFSAERTGGSVSTLTIQRTQQEDSAVYLCASTRSGGVYEQYFGPGTRLTVT.

This chain uses TRBV28 with TRBJ1-2; the match to TRBD1 covers 9 bases. The CDR3 length is 14 residues. Looked up from germline, CDR1 is MDHEN and CDR2 is SYDVKM. J lost 6 bases, V lost 5 bases, and 7 bases had no gene match. CDR3 sequence reads: CASSPGTGTHGYTF. The CDR3 DNA is TGTGCCAGCAGTCCCGGGACAGGGACCCATGGCTACACCTTC.

V usage is TRBV6-1 and J usage is TRBJ2-3; 12 nucleotides line up with TRBD2. Germline trimming cut 2 bases from V and 5 bases from J; bases unmatched to any gene: 2. Germline V gene lookup returns CDR1 MNHNS and CDR2 SASEGT. This CDR3 is built from 15 residues. The DNA of the CDR3 is TGTGCCAGCAGTGAATCTAGCGGGGGGGGAGATACGCAGTATTTT. Translated, it gives CASSESSGGGDTQYF.

The chain recombines TRBV27 with TRBJ2-1; TRBD2 matches 8 bases. Germline-derived CDR1 and CDR2 are MNHEY and SMNVEV (reference sequence). V dropped 0 bases and J dropped 7; count of bases not matched to a gene: 5. This CDR3 comprises 15 residues. CDR3 DNA: TGTGCCAGCAGTTTATCCCGACTAGCGTGGAATGAGCAGTTCTTC. Its protein product is CASSLSRLAWNEQFF.

The V gene is TRBV7-9, the J gene TRBJ2-7; 9 nucleotides match TRBD2. The ends lost 5 bases at V and 4 bases at J; junction bases unmatched: 9. The CDR3 length is 15 residues. The germline gives CDR1 SEHNR, CDR2 FQNEAQ (reference sequence). CDR3 region: CASSLGTSQRYEQYF. The CDR3 DNA follows: TGTGCCAGCAGCCTAGGGACTAGCCAACGGTACGAGCAGTACTTC.

This chain joins TRBV28 and TRBJ2-2; D unresolved. The CDR3 length is 17 residues. V dropped 1 base and J dropped 0 bases, with 12 bases sitting between them. CDR1 MDHEN and CDR2 SYDVKM come from the germline V gene. CDR3 sequence (DNA): TGTGCCAGCAGTTTATTGAGGAGCCGATCGAACACCGGGGAGCTGTTTTTT. It encodes CASSLLRSRSNTGELFF. The variable domain in full, completed from reference TRBV28 and TRBJ2-2, reads DVKVTQSSRYLVKRTGEKVFLECVQDMDHENMFWYRQDPGLGLRLIYFSYDVKMKEKGDIPEGYSVSREKKERFSLILESASTNQTSMYLCASSLLRSRSNTGELFFGEGSRLTVL.

This clone was found once. This chain joins TRBV5-4 and TRBJ1-2; 8 bases match TRBD1. Germline loops: CDR1 SGHNT, CDR2 YYREEE (reference sequence). The V gene end was trimmed by 0 bases and the J gene end by 3 bases; junction bases not matched to a gene: 4. The CDR3 sequence is 15 residues long. In DNA form, the CDR3 reads TGTGCCAGCAGCTTGGGTGACAGGGGATACTATGGCTACACCTTC. Its translation is CASSLGDRGYYGYTF.

The chain employs TRBV4-1 and TRBJ1-6; TRBD1 matches at 10 bases. The CDR3 is 15 amino acids. The V segment lost 2 bases and the J segment 8 bases; nucleotides outside the gene matches: 3. CDR1 is MGHRA and CDR2 is YSYEKL in the germline V gene. The CDR3 here is CASSQTTGGYSPLHF. In DNA form, the CDR3 reads TGCGCCAGCAGCCAAACGACAGGGGGCTATTCACCCCTCCACTTT.

This clone was detected once. Here the CDR3 DNA reads TGCGCCAGCAGCCAAGCTCCCGGGAGTTCCTACGAGCAGTACTTC. It codes for CASSQAPGSSYEQYF. The chain joins TRBV4-1 to TRBJ2-7; perhaps TRBD2 as D (6 bases). The V gene's germline CDR1 is MGHRA and CDR2 YSYEKL. V lost 1 base to trimming and J lost 1 base, with 11 bases between them. The CDR3 spans 15 residues.

The chain couples TRBV7-9 to TRBJ2-7; 11 bases agree with TRBD1. The CDR3 extends over 17 amino acids. Germline CDR1 and CDR2: SEHNR and FQNEAQ (reference sequence). J gave up 5 bases and V 5 bases, and 14 bases lay outside the gene matches. Written as DNA, the CDR3 is TGTGCCAGCAGCCGTCCTAGGGGACAGGGGGATTTCGACGAGCAGTACTTC. Translating it yields CASSRPRGQGDFDEQYF.

This clone showed up just a few times. This rearrangement joins TRBV19 to TRBJ1-5; D remains ambiguous. The CDR3 is made up of 14 amino acids. Germline CDR1 reads LNHDA; CDR2 reads SQIVND (reference sequence). The V end was cut by 6 bases, the J end by 0 bases, with 9 bases between. As DNA, the CDR3 is TGTGCCAGTAGCGGGGTCAATAGCAATCAGCCCCAGCATTTT. Protein sequence: CASSGVNSNQPQHF.

The chain recombines TRBV6-6 with TRBJ2-5; 8 bases fit TRBD2. The CDR3 is 15 residues long. CDR1 and CDR2 (germline): MNHNY, SVGAGI (reference sequence). Germline trimming cut 6 bases from V and 3 bases from J; bases unmatched to any gene: 9. The CDR3, as DNA: TGTGCCAGCAGCCTCGCAACTAGCGGCAAAGAGACCCAGTACTTC. Translation gives CASSLATSGKETQYF.

The rearrangement uses TRBV25-1 and TRBJ2-7, with 8 bases that match TRBD2. V lost 4 bases and J lost 2; bases outside the gene matches: 10. This CDR3 comprises 16 residues. The germline CDR1 and CDR2 sequences are MGHDK and SYGVNS. For the CDR3, the DNA is TGTGCCAGCAGTGGGGTTACCAGCGGGAGACCCTACGAGCAGTACTTC. As protein: CASSGVTSGRPYEQYF.

The CDR3 sequence is CASRLGLADSYEQYF. CDR3 sequence (DNA): TGTGCCAGCAGACTGGGACTAGCGGACTCCTACGAGCAGTACTTC. This chain uses TRBV27 with TRBJ2-7, with 11 positions matching TRBD2. There are 15 residues in the CDR3. V was pared by 6 bases and J by 0 bases, with 4 bases of the junction left unmatched. In germline, CDR1 is MNHEY, CDR2 SMNVEV (reference sequence).